The 32 T cell receptor beta chains reported below all come from one sample, sequenced in a study of blood T cell repertoires in COVID-19. This table comes from immunoSEQ multiplex PCR, and its TCRdb copy is limited to in-frame clones, with some not included. The sample has hundreds of thousands of clones; roughly 86% are singletons. The material sequenced was peripheral blood. These receptors all come from a woman between 25 and 40 years old who had recovered from COVID-19.

The chain links TRBV7-8 to TRBJ2-5, with D possibly matching TRBD2 (6 bases). V lost 1 base, J lost 1 base, and 10 bases lay in between. Germline CDR1 and CDR2: SGHVS and FQNEAQ. CDR3 size: 15 residues. The CDR3 region has the DNA TGTGCCAGCAGCTTAGAGCTAGCGCTCCAAGAGACCCAGTACTTC. Its translation: CASSLELALQETQYF.

This chain links TRBV5-1 with TRBJ2-7; D unresolved. The germline V gene has CDR1 SGHRS and CDR2 YFSETQ. V lost 4 bases to trimming and J lost 2 bases, with 16 bases between them. There are 15 residues in the CDR3. As DNA, the CDR3 is TGCGCCAGCAGCGCGCTAGGTGGGTTCGCCTACGAGCAGTACTTC. Protein product: CASSALGGFAYEQYF.

The chain joins TRBV5-6 to TRBJ1-3; TRBD1 is a possible D gene (6 bases). The CDR3 has 17 residues. The ends were cut back, 0 bases at V and 0 bases at J, with 13 bases in the middle. Germline-derived CDR1 and CDR2 are SGHDT and YYEEEE. CDR3 nucleotides: TGTGCCAGCAGCTTGGTGGGGGCCGATATCTCTGGAAACACCATATATTTT. It codes for CASSLVGADISGNTIYF.

The count of this clone is one. V and J are TRBV24-1 and TRBJ2-5, with 9 bases identical to TRBD1. This CDR3 region has 17 residues. V lost 2 bases, J lost 5 bases, and 11 bases stayed unmatched. Germline V lookup: CDR1 KGHDR, CDR2 SFDVKD. For the CDR3, the DNA is TGTGCCACCAGTGATTCCGTCCCGGGACAGGGTCGGGAGACCCAGTACTTC. Encoded protein: CATSDSVPGQGRETQYF.

The CDR3 loop reads CASSEGGGARETQYF. The CDR3 DNA reads TGTGCCAGCAGTGAAGGCGGGGGGGCTAGGGAGACCCAGTACTTC. V gene TRBV6-1 combines with J gene TRBJ2-5, with 9 bases lining up with TRBD2. J gave up 5 bases and V 1 base, and 5 bases lay outside the gene matches. The CDR3 covers 15 residues. The germline V gene has CDR1 MNHNS and CDR2 SASEGT.

V usage is TRBV5-4 and J usage is TRBJ1-6; a weak D match, TRBD1 (5 bases). The germline CDR1 and CDR2 sequences are SGHNT and YYREEE (reference sequence). V lost 2 bases and J lost 11, with 8 bases in between. This CDR3 comprises 12 residues. In nucleotides, the CDR3 is TGTGCCAGCAGCTTCCCGGGGGCACCCCTCCACTTT. This encodes CASSFPGAPLHF.

This sequence joins TRBV30 and TRBJ2-5; TRBD2 matches at 12 bases. V lost 0 bases and J lost 7; bases outside the gene matches: 6. Germline V gene data show CDR1 as GTSNPN and CDR2 as SVGIG (reference sequence). The CDR3 runs to 15 residues. CDR3 in DNA: TGTGCCTGGAGTGTTCAACTAGCGGGGGGAGGGACCCAGTACTTC. It codes for CAWSVQLAGGGTQYF.

V gene TRBV5-6 combines with J gene TRBJ1-1, with D hard to call. The CDR3 has 15 amino acids. Looked up from germline, CDR1 is SGHDT and CDR2 is YYEEEE. Trimming pared 0 bases from V and 1 base from J, leaving 10 bases between. The chain's CDR3 is CASSLGQVSNTEAFF. The CDR3 bases are TGTGCCAGCAGCTTGGGGCAGGTCTCGAACACTGAAGCTTTCTTT.

V is TRBV4-3 and J is TRBJ2-7; the D gene is possibly TRBD1 (6 bases). The CDR3 is 15 amino acids. In germline, CDR1 is LGHNA, CDR2 YSLEER. V was clipped by 0 bases and J by 2 bases, with 11 bases between them. CDR3 in amino acids: CASSQDRGSAYEQYF. The CDR3 nucleotides are TGCGCCAGCAGCCAAGATAGGGGGAGCGCCTACGAGCAGTACTTC.

This chain links TRBV5-4 with TRBJ1-2; D is undetermined. The CDR3 is 12 residues long. Germline V gives CDR1 SGHNT, CDR2 YYREEE (reference sequence). Trimming pared 0 bases from V and 12 bases from J, leaving 12 bases between. The chain's CDR3 is CASSLAGGEHTF. The CDR3 DNA sequence: TGTGCCAGCAGCTTGGCGGGCGGGGAACACACCTTC.

The chain employs TRBV10-3 and TRBJ1-1; D unclear. V lost 0 bases to trimming and J lost 1 base, with 6 bases between them. The germline V gene encodes CDR1 ENHRY and CDR2 SYGVKD. This CDR3 region has 14 residues. The CDR3 sequence: CAISESNRNTEAFF. The CDR3, as DNA: TGTGCCATCAGTGAGTCGAACAGGAACACTGAAGCTTTCTTT.

V usage is TRBV19 and J usage is TRBJ2-6; TRBD2 is a possible D gene (6 bases). Germline values: CDR1 LNHDA, CDR2 SQIVND (reference sequence). The CDR3 covers 17 residues. Between the trimmed V and J ends, which lost 5 bases and 1 base, there was a span of 15 bases. This CDR3 is CASSAGRVRSGANVLTF. As DNA, the CDR3 is TGTGCCAGTAGTGCGGGACGGGTCAGGTCTGGGGCCAACGTCCTGACTTTC.

The chain is built from TRBV7-2 and TRBJ2-3, with D tentatively TRBD2 (6 bases). This CDR3 comprises 16 residues. Germline lookup yields CDR1 SGHTA and CDR2 FQGNSA. Trimming pared 5 bases from V and 7 bases from J, leaving 22 bases between. The DNA of the CDR3 is TGTGCCAGCAGCACCGAGTGGGACTTATTATGGCATACGCAGTATTTT. Its translation is CASSTEWDLLWHTQYF.

The count of this clone is one. This chain connects TRBV5-6 to TRBJ2-3, with D tentatively TRBD2 (5 bases). The CDR3 contains 15 residues. V dropped 0 bases and J dropped 4 bases, with 12 bases sitting between them. Germline V CDR1 and CDR2: SGHDT, YYEEEE. CDR3 sequence (DNA): TGTGCCAGCAGCTTGGCCAGAGTCGGGGCAGATACGCAGTATTTT. This encodes CASSLARVGADTQYF. Combining the CDR3 with reference TRBV5-6 and TRBJ2-3 gives the whole variable domain DAGVTQSPTHLIKTRGQQVTLRCSPKSGHDTVSWYQQALGQGPQFIFQYYEEEERQRGNFPDRFSGHQFPNYSSELNVNALLLGDSALYLCASSLARVGADTQYFGPGTRLTVL.

The CDR3 DNA follows: TGTGCCAGCATGGTCACTCTGAACACTGAAGCTTTCTTT. Its translation is CASMVTLNTEAFF. The chain couples TRBV6-5 to TRBJ1-1; no clear D. CDR1 is MNHEY, CDR2 SVGAGI, per germline. The CDR3 is 13 residues long. V dropped 7 bases and J dropped 0 bases, with 9 bases sitting between them.

The chain joins TRBV13 to TRBJ1-2, with 9 bases that match TRBD1. V lost 5 bases and J lost 7; bases outside the gene matches: 8. This CDR3 is 14 amino acids long. From germline, CDR1 is PRHDT and CDR2 FYEKMQ (reference sequence). CDR3 DNA sequence: TGTGCCAGCAGCACGCCCGGGACAGGGTCTGGCTACACCTTC. The encoded protein is CASSTPGTGSGYTF.

The DNA for the CDR3 is TGTGCCAGTAGTCCCGTGAGCCAAGAGACCCAGTACTTC. Protein sequence: CASSPVSQETQYF. The chain recombines TRBV19 with TRBJ2-5; D is undetermined. The V gene's germline CDR1 is LNHDA and CDR2 SQIVND (reference sequence). This CDR3 is 13 amino acids long. Trimming removed 5 bases from V and 1 base from J, with 8 bases in between.

The J gene is TRBJ1-4, the V gene TRBV11-2; D perhaps matches TRBD1 (5 bases). CDR1 is SGHAT and CDR2 is FQNNGV in the germline V gene. Trimming shortened V by 0 bases and J by 5 bases, and 7 bases separated the two germline ends. The CDR3 runs 14 residues. The CDR3: CASSLEAGNEKLFF. The CDR3 DNA follows: TGTGCCAGCAGCTTAGAAGCAGGGAATGAAAAACTGTTTTTT.

The rearrangement uses TRBV4-3 and TRBJ2-3, with TRBD2 matching 8 bases. The V and J ends lost 11 bases and 1 base, in that order; junction bases with no gene match: 8. Per the germline V gene, CDR1 is LGHNA and CDR2 is YSLEER. This CDR3 is 14 amino acids long. DNA for the CDR3: TGCGCCGCGGGGCGGGAGGTGGGCACAGATACGCAGTATTTT. Protein sequence: CAAGREVGTDTQYF.

The CDR3 DNA sequence: TGTGCCAGCAGCCCTCCAGGAGCGGGCGAGCAGTACTTC. Protein: CASSPPGAGEQYF. J is TRBJ2-7 and V is TRBV7-8, with D tentatively TRBD2 (6 bases). There are 13 residues in the CDR3. The V gene's germline CDR1 is SGHVS and CDR2 FQNEAQ. V lost 5 bases and J 6 bases, leaving 14 bases between the germline ends.

The CDR3 DNA follows: TGTGCCAGCAGCTTCGACAGGCCCTCGGGCGAGACCCAGTACTTC. Translated: CASSFDRPSGETQYF. The chain combines TRBV7-9 with TRBJ2-5; tentatively, D is TRBD1 (6 bases). Germline CDR1 reads SEHNR; CDR2 reads FQNEAQ (reference sequence). The CDR3 sequence is 15 residues long. The V end lost 3 bases, the J end lost 5 bases, and 16 bases lay between the germline ends.

This chain connects TRBV7-9 to TRBJ2-7; 10 nucleotides line up with TRBD1. J was trimmed by 2 bases and V by 3 bases; bases with no gene match: 1. The CDR3 loop spans 14 amino acids. In germline, CDR1 is SEHNR, CDR2 FQNEAQ (reference sequence). CDR3 in DNA: TGTGCCAGCAGCTTCGGGACAGGGGCCTACGAGCAGTACTTC. Translating gives CASSFGTGAYEQYF. Looking up the rest from reference TRBV7-9 and TRBJ2-7 gives the full variable domain: DTGVSQNPRHKITKRGQNVTFRCDPISEHNRLYWYRQTLGQGPEFLTYFQNEAQLEKSRLLSDRFSAERPKGSFSTLEIQRTEQGDSAMYLCASSFGTGAYEQYFGPGTRLTVT.

The gene calls are TRBV19 and TRBJ1-2; D ambiguous. The V gene's germline CDR1 is LNHDA and CDR2 SQIVND (reference sequence). The CDR3 spans 13 residues. Trimming removed 3 bases from V and 4 bases from J, with 9 bases in between. The CDR3, as DNA: TGTGCCAGTAGTATCGCGAGTTTCTATGGCTACACCTTC. Its protein is CASSIASFYGYTF.

The CDR3 region has the DNA TGTGCCAGCACTCAAACTCTGGACAGGGGGCGTAATACGCAGTATTTT. Its translation: CASTQTLDRGRNTQYF. The genes are TRBV7-6 and TRBJ2-3; TRBD1 agrees at 11 bases. The CDR3 loop spans 16 amino acids. The V segment lost 7 bases and the J segment 7 bases; nucleotides outside the gene matches: 13. The germline gives CDR1 SGHVS, CDR2 FNYEAQ.

The V call is TRBV5-8, the J call TRBJ2-1, with TRBD2 as a possible D gene (6 bases). Germline CDR1 reads SGHTS; CDR2 reads YDEGEE. Trimming left V 5 bases short and J 0 bases short, with 12 bases between. The CDR3 is 15 residues long. The CDR3 protein is CASSRDGSSYNEQFF. CDR3 sequence (DNA): TGTGCCAGCAGTCGTGACGGGAGCTCCTACAATGAGCAGTTCTTC.

The rearrangement uses TRBV3-1 (or the pseudogene TRBV3-2) and TRBJ2-1; TRBD1 agrees at 9 bases. The length of the CDR3 is 16 residues. Per germline, CDR1 LGHDT and CDR2 YNNKEL (reference sequence). J was trimmed by 8 bases and V by 2 bases; bases with no gene match: 10. CDR3 protein: CASSQSFRQGGHEQFF. For the CDR3, the DNA is TGTGCCAGCAGCCAATCGTTCCGACAGGGGGGGCATGAGCAGTTCTTC.

V is TRBV19 and J is TRBJ1-1, with D possibly matching TRBD1 (6 bases). There are 12 residues in the CDR3. V was shortened by 6 bases and J by 6 bases, with 11 bases between the two germline ends. From germline, CDR1 is LNHDA and CDR2 SQIVND (reference sequence). CDR3 DNA sequence: TGTGCCAGTAGATGGGGGCAGTCTGAAGCTTTCTTT. Residues: CASRWGQSEAFF.

The chain recombines TRBV7-9 with TRBJ1-1, with no clear D. V was pared by 5 bases and J by 9 bases, with 19 bases between. The CDR3 spans 14 residues. Germline CDR1 reads SEHNR; CDR2 reads FQNEAQ (reference sequence). CDR3 amino acids: CASSADTVSNQAFF. The DNA of the CDR3 is TGTGCCAGCAGCGCCGACACCGTTTCCAATCAAGCTTTCTTT.

This chain uses TRBV30 with TRBJ2-3, with 11 bases fitting TRBD2. CDR1 GTSNPN and CDR2 SVGIG come from the germline V gene (reference sequence). The CDR3 sequence is 15 residues long. Losses at the gene ends were 2 bases for V and 4 bases for J; bases not matched to a gene: 5. The CDR3 sequence is CAWSPASGGSDTQYF. The CDR3 bases are TGTGCCTGGAGTCCAGCTAGCGGGGGGTCAGATACGCAGTATTTT.

The gene calls are TRBV5-1 and TRBJ2-1; 7 bases line up with TRBD2. CDR3 size: 19 residues. Germline V lookup: CDR1 SGHRS, CDR2 YFSETQ. The ends lost 0 bases at V and 1 base at J; junction bases unmatched: 13. The DNA of the CDR3 is TGCGCCAGCAGCTTGGAGGTTGGGAGCGGGAAATGGTCCTACAATGAGCAGTTCTTC. Protein sequence: CASSLEVGSGKWSYNEQFF.

V usage is TRBV28 and J usage is TRBJ2-1, with D maybe TRBD2 (5 bases). The V and J ends lost 3 bases and 0 bases respectively, with 15 bases between them. The CDR3 is 17 amino acids. Germline V gene sequence: CDR1 MDHEN, CDR2 SYDVKM. CDR3 nucleotide sequence: TGTGCCAGCAGTTTTTTAGGGAGATCAAGCTCCTACAATGAGCAGTTCTTC. The encoded protein is CASSFLGRSSSYNEQFF.

The gene calls are TRBV19 and TRBJ2-1; weak D call: TRBD2 (6 bases). From germline, CDR1 is LNHDA and CDR2 SQIVND (reference sequence). Deletions cut 5 bases from V and 2 bases from J, with 13 bases between. The CDR3 covers 15 residues. For the CDR3, the DNA is TGTGCCAGTAGTGTTAGCGGAACTACCTACAATGAGCAGTTCTTC. The encoded protein is CASSVSGTTYNEQFF. The full variable domain, rest sourced from reference TRBV19 and TRBJ2-1, is DGGITQSPKYLFRKEGQNVTLSCEQNLNHDAMYWYRQDPGQGLRLIYYSQIVNDFQKGDIAEGYSVSREKKESFPLTVTSAQKNPTAFYLCASSVSGTTYNEQFFGPGTRLTVL.